Each of the 8 T cell receptor beta chains below was sequenced from the same sample in a study of cytomegalovirus exposure and HLA in healthy donors. The PCR ran on 60 Vbeta and 13 Jbeta primers. Profiling relied on immunoSEQ multiplex PCR, and the TCRdb table lists in-frame clones only, not all of them. Among hundreds of thousands of clones, about 77% were seen once, and the ten largest hold roughly 2%. Sequenced material: PBMCs. The source is a woman aged 25 to 39 in good health and CMV-seronegative.

This clone was observed once. V is TRBV7-3 and J is TRBJ2-3; 8 positions match TRBD2. Trimming removed 0 bases from V and 3 bases from J; junction bases left unmatched: 2. The CDR3 has 15 residues. Germline V lookup: CDR1 SGHTA, CDR2 FQGTGA. The CDR3 protein is CASSLTGLETDTQYF. Written as DNA, the CDR3 is TGTGCCAGCAGCTTAACGGGACTAGAAACAGATACGCAGTATTTT.

The genes are TRBV7-9 and TRBJ1-2; TRBD1 aligns across 12 bases. This CDR3 contains 16 residues. J lost 5 bases, V lost 2 bases, and 6 bases had no gene match. CDR1 and CDR2 (germline): SEHNR, FQNEAQ (reference sequence). The CDR3 nucleotides read TGTGCCAGCAGCTTAAATGGGGACAGGGGGCTTTATGGCTACACCTTC. Protein: CASSLNGDRGLYGYTF.

The chain has TRBV5-5 and TRBJ1-2, with 7 bases fitting TRBD1. Germline V gene data show CDR1 as SGHKS and CDR2 as YYEKEE (reference sequence). V lost 2 bases to trimming and J lost 8 bases; unmatched junction nucleotides: 6. The CDR3 has 13 amino acids. CDR3 sequence reads: CASSFETGLGYTF. The CDR3 DNA sequence: TGTGCCAGCAGCTTCGAGACAGGGTTAGGCTACACCTTC.

Turning to this clone: Distinct nucleotide sequences in the sample also encode this CDR3. The gene calls are TRBV18 and TRBJ2-5, with D perhaps TRBD2 (5 bases). V gave up 0 bases and J gave up 5 bases, with 10 bases separating them. The V gene's germline CDR1 is KGHSH and CDR2 LQKENI. The CDR3 covers 14 residues. CDR3 in amino acids: CASSPPAGEETQYF. The CDR3 coding sequence is TGTGCCAGCTCACCACCGGCCGGGGAGGAGACCCAGTACTTC.

This chain uses TRBV5-6 with TRBJ1-2; TRBD1 aligns across 9 bases. Germline V CDR1 and CDR2: SGHDT, YYEEEE. This CDR3 has 17 residues. The ends lost 3 bases at V and 4 bases at J; junction bases unmatched: 13. The chain's CDR3 is CASSWRGDRAFVYGYTF. The CDR3 nucleotides read TGTGCCAGCAGCTGGAGGGGGGACAGGGCGTTCGTCTATGGCTACACCTTC.

The genes are TRBV5-1 and TRBJ2-3; unclear D gene. This CDR3 region has 16 residues. Germline V gene data show CDR1 as SGHRS and CDR2 as YFSETQ. Between the trimmed V and J ends, which lost 4 bases and 2 bases, there was a span of 17 bases. The CDR3 DNA is TGCGCCAGCAGCCCAAACCATCCTATTTTCACAGATACGCAGTATTTT. Translation gives CASSPNHPIFTDTQYF.

The chain joins TRBV5-4 to TRBJ1-1; TRBD1 might be the D (5 bases). The CDR3 length is 16 residues. The V end was cut by 2 bases, the J end by 0 bases, with 14 bases between. CDR1 is SGHNT and CDR2 is YYREEE in the germline V gene (reference sequence). This chain's CDR3 is CASSLGGAGLNTEAFF. The CDR3 bases are TGTGCCAGCAGCTTAGGAGGGGCAGGGTTGAACACTGAAGCTTTCTTT.

The chain combines TRBV4-1 with TRBJ1-1; no firm D call. Germline V gives CDR1 MGHRA, CDR2 YSYEKL. V lost 8 bases to trimming and J lost 7 bases, with 11 bases between them. This CDR3 spans 11 amino acids. CDR3 DNA: TGCGCCAGCGGTACGGGTAATGAAGCTTTCTTT. This encodes CASGTGNEAFF.